This TCR beta chain was profiled in a study of blood T cell repertoires in COVID-19. On the study more broadly: Spain, Italy and the United States supplied samples that represented acute and convalescent COVID-19. PBMCs, B-cell-depleted T cells, or T cells provided the cDNA or gDNA that made up the material.

The authors' processing: How many nucleated cells were present was estimated from reference gene primer amplification. Profiled with immunoSEQ multiplex PCR; TCRdb holds only in-frame clones, not every one. V, J and clone size reflect that table, while D and trimming were determined from the DNA. There are 130,000 to 150,000 clones in the sample; roughly four fifths occur only once, and around 2.7% lies in the top ten. This clonotype originated in a woman aged 80 or older with acute or convalescent COVID-19. Sequencing was done on a sample of peripheral blood.

CDR3 amino acids: CASSPLGGLNTEAFF. In nucleotides, the CDR3 is TGTGCCAGCTCACCCCTGGGGGGATTGAACACTGAAGCTTTCTTT. The J gene is TRBJ1-1, the V gene TRBV18, with a weak D call TRBD1 (5 bases). CDR1 KGHSH and CDR2 LQKENI come from the germline V gene. Between the trimmed V and J ends, which lost 3 bases and 0 bases, there was a span of 11 bases. CDR3 length: 15 amino acids.